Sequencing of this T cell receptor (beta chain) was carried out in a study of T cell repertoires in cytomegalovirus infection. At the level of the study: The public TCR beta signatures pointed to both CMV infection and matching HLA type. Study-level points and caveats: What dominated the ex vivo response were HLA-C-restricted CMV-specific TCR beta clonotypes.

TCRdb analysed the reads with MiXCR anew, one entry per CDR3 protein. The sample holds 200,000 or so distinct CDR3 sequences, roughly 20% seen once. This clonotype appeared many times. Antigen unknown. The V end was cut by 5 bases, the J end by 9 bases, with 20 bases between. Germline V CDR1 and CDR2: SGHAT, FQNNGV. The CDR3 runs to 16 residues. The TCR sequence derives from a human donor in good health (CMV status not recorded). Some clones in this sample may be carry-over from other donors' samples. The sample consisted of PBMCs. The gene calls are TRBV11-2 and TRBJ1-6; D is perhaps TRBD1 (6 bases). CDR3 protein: CASSPLRGGAGSPLHF. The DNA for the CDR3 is TGTGCCAGCAGCCCACTTAGGGGGGGGGCTGGTTCACCCCTCCACTTT.